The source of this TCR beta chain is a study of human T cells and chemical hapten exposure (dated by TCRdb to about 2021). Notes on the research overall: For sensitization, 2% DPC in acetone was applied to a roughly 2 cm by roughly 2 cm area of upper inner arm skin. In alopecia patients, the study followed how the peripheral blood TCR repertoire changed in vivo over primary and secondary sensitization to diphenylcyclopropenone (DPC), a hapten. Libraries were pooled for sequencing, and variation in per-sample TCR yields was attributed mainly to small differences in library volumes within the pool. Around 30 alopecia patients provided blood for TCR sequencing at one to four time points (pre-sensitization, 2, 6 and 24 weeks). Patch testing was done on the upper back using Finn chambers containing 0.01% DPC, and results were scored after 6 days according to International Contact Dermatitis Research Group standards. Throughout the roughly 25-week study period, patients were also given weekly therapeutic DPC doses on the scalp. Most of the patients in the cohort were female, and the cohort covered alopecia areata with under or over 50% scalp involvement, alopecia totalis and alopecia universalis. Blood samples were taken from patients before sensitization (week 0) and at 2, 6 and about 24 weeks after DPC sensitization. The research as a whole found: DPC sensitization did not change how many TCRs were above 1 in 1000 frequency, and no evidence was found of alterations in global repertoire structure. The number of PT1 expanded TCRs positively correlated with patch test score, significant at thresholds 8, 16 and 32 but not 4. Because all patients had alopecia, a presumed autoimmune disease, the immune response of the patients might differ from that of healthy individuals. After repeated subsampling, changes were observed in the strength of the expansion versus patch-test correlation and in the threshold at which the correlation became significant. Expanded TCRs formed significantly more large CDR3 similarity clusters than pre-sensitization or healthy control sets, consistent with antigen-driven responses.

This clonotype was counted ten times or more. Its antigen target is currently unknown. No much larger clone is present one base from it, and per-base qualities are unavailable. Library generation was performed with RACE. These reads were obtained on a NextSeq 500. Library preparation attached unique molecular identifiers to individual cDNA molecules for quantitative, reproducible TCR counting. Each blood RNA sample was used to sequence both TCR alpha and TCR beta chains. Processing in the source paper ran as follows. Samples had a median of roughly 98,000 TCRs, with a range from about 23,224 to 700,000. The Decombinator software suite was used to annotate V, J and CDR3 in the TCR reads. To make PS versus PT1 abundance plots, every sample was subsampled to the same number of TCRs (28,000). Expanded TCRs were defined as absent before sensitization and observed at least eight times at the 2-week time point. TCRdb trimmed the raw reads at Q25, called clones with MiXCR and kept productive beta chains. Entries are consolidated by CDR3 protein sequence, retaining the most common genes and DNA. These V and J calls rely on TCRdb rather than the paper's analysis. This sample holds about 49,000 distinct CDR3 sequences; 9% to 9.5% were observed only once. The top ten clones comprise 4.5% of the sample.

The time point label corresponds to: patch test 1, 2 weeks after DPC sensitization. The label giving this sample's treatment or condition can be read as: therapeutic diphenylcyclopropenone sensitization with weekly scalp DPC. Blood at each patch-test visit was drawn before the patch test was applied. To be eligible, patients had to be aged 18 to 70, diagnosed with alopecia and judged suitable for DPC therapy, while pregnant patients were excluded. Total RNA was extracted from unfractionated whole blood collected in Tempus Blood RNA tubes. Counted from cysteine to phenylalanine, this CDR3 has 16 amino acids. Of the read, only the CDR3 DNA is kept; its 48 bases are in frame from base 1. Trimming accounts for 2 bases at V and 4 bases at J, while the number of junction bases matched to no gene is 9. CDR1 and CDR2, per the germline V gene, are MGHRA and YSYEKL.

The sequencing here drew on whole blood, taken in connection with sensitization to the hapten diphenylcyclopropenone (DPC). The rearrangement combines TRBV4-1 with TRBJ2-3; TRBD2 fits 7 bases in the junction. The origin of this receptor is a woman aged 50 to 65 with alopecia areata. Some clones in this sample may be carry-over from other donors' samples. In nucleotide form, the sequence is TGCGCCAGCAGCCAAAAGGCGGCGGGAGAGGCAGATACGCAGTATTTT. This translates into CASSQKAAGEADTQYF.